The 30 T cell receptor beta chains below come from one sample, sequenced in a study of blood T cell repertoires in COVID-19. Assay used: immunoSEQ multiplex PCR; TCRdb lists only in-frame clones, some missing. Of fewer than 180,000 clones listed, around 85% are singletons. The sequencing input was peripheral blood. The receptors here all came from a man aged 65-85 years with acute or convalescent COVID-19.

The table lists this clone with a few counts. One end of the junction does not line up with germline, which may come from a read error. V is TRBV7-7 and J is TRBJ2-2; 7 bases are shared with TRBD1. The CDR3 consists of 15 residues. Germline V gives CDR1 SSHAT, CDR2 FNYEAQ (reference sequence). The CDR3 DNA reads as TGTGCTAGCAGCACAGGGGTTATAGACACCGGGGAGCTGTTTTTT. Protein sequence: CASSTGVIDTGELFF.

This clone has just one count. The rearrangement uses TRBV19 and TRBJ2-5, with a possible D match to TRBD2 (6 bases). Looked up from germline, CDR1 is LNHDA and CDR2 is SQIVND (reference sequence). This CDR3 has 16 residues. The V end was cut by 3 bases, the J end by 4 bases, with 18 bases between. As DNA, the CDR3 is TGTGCCAGTAGTATCGCCGCTAGCTTCGGGGGAGAGACCCAGTACTTC. Translated, it gives CASSIAASFGGETQYF. Drawing the rest from reference TRBV19 and TRBJ2-5, the complete variable domain is DGGITQSPKYLFRKEGQNVTLSCEQNLNHDAMYWYRQDPGQGLRLIYYSQIVNDFQKGDIAEGYSVSREKKESFPLTVTSAQKNPTAFYLCASSIAASFGGETQYFGPGTRLLVL.

This chain's CDR3 is CASSLMGLMETQYF. CDR3 DNA sequence: TGTGCCAGCTCACTAATGGGACTGATGGAGACCCAGTACTTC. The V call is TRBV18, the J call TRBJ2-5; perhaps TRBD2 as D (6 bases). The ends were cut back, 4 bases at V and 5 bases at J, with 14 bases in the middle. Per germline, CDR1 KGHSH and CDR2 LQKENI. The CDR3 runs to 14 residues.

This clone was picked up one time. This sequence joins TRBV6-5 and TRBJ1-1; 7 positions agree with TRBD1. The V and J ends lost 5 bases and 4 bases, in that order; junction bases with no gene match: 4. CDR1 is MNHEY, CDR2 SVGAGI, per germline. The CDR3 extends over 13 amino acids. The CDR3, as DNA: TGTGCCAGCAGTCAACAGGGGAGCACTGAAGCTTTCTTT. It is translated as CASSQQGSTEAFF.

The chain joins TRBV5-5 to TRBJ2-1; 8 nucleotides agree with TRBD1. CDR3 length: 16 amino acids. The junction had 9 bases not matched to a gene; V was cut back by 0 bases and J by 7 bases. CDR1 and CDR2 (germline): SGHKS, YYEKEE (reference sequence). CDR3: CASSLAGQGAWNEQFF. The CDR3 region has the DNA TGTGCCAGCAGCTTGGCGGGGCAGGGGGCCTGGAATGAGCAGTTCTTC.

J is TRBJ1-4 and V is TRBV27; D unclear. With 1 base removed from V and 0 bases from J, the gap between germline ends came to 6 bases. The CDR3 runs to 15 residues. Germline CDR1 reads MNHEY; CDR2 reads SMNVEV (reference sequence). Here the CDR3 reads CASSLLSSTNEKLFF. In DNA form, the CDR3 reads TGTGCCAGCAGTTTATTAAGCTCAACTAATGAAAAACTGTTTTTT.

This clone has a single count. The gene calls are TRBV2 and TRBJ2-7, with 14 bases fitting TRBD2. Germline CDR1 is SNHLY and CDR2 is FYNNEI. The CDR3 covers 17 residues. The V segment lost 4 bases and the J segment 0 bases; nucleotides outside the gene matches: 5. CDR3 loop: CASSGTSGRRSSYEQYF. Written as DNA, the CDR3 is TGTGCCAGCAGTGGGACTAGCGGGAGGCGGAGCTCCTACGAGCAGTACTTC. The whole variable domain, remainder taken from reference TRBV2 and TRBJ2-7, is EPEVTQTPSHQVTQMGQEVILRCVPISNHLYFYWYRQILGQKVEFLVSFYNNEISEKSEIFDDQFSVERPDGSNFTLKIRSTKLEDSAMYFCASSGTSGRRSSYEQYFGPGTRLTVT.

The chain has TRBV7-6 and TRBJ2-1; maybe TRBD2 (5 bases). This CDR3 region has 15 residues. V lost 1 base and J lost 8, with 15 bases in between. The germline V gene has CDR1 SGHVS and CDR2 FNYEAQ. In DNA, the CDR3 is TGTGCCAGCAGCTTAGTGGCTAGCCCGTTAGATGAGCAGTTCTTC. It is translated as CASSLVASPLDEQFF.

The CDR3 region has the DNA TGTGCCAGTAGTGAACTCATCGGGACAATTGGGATCTCTGGGGCCAACGTCCTGACTTTC. Encoded protein: CASSELIGTIGISGANVLTF. This chain uses TRBV19 with TRBJ2-6; D might be TRBD1 (6 bases). The CDR3 extends over 20 amino acids. Per germline, CDR1 LNHDA and CDR2 SQIVND (reference sequence). With 5 bases removed from V and 0 bases from J, the gap between germline ends came to 23 bases.

The chain joins TRBV6-2 or TRBV6-3 to TRBJ2-5; TRBD1 is a possible D gene (6 bases). Trimming shortened V by 2 bases and J by 2 bases, and 12 bases separated the two germline ends. Germline V gene data show CDR1 as MNHEY and CDR2 as SVGEGT. The CDR3 spans 15 residues. The CDR3 loop is CASSYAGAEQETQYF. The CDR3 bases are TGTGCCAGCAGTTACGCAGGGGCGGAACAAGAGACCCAGTACTTC.

This clone was recorded a few times. The rearrangement links TRBV2 to TRBJ2-7; D remains unclear. Per the germline V gene, CDR1 is SNHLY and CDR2 is FYNNEI. CDR3 size: 13 residues. V was clipped by 4 bases and J by 6 bases, with 13 bases between them. CDR3 in amino acids: CASSVQTQGEQYF. CDR3 bases: TGTGCCAGCAGTGTCCAGACACAAGGCGAGCAGTACTTC.

V usage is TRBV7-8 and J usage is TRBJ2-1; TRBD2 matches 11 bases. In germline, CDR1 is SGHVS, CDR2 FQNEAQ. The V and J ends lost 3 bases and 4 bases, in that order; junction bases with no gene match: 2. The CDR3 sequence is 15 residues long. CDR3 in amino acids: CASSLRTSGYNEQFF. As DNA, the CDR3 is TGTGCCAGCAGCTTGCGGACTAGCGGGTACAATGAGCAGTTCTTC.

The chain employs TRBV7-3 and TRBJ2-2; the match to TRBD1 covers 9 bases. This CDR3 region has 16 residues. The V gene's germline CDR1 is SGHTA and CDR2 FQGTGA. The J segment lost 6 bases and the V segment lost 4 bases, leaving 9 bases of the junction unmatched. DNA of the CDR3: TGTGCCAGCAGCTCCCCGGGACAGGGCCGACCCGGGGAGCTGTTTTTT. Translated: CASSSPGQGRPGELFF.

This clone has a handful of counts. This chain joins TRBV24-1 and TRBJ2-2, with 10 bases that match TRBD1. The germline CDR1 and CDR2 sequences are KGHDR and SFDVKD. The CDR3 is made up of 17 amino acids. The J segment lost 0 bases and the V segment lost 4 bases, leaving 4 bases of the junction unmatched. CDR3 residues: CATSERDRGPNTGELFF. DNA of the CDR3: TGTGCCACCAGTGAACGGGACAGGGGCCCGAACACCGGGGAGCTGTTTTTT.

The rearrangement uses TRBV15 and TRBJ2-1, with 16 bases identical to TRBD2. Losses at the gene ends were 2 bases for V and 3 bases for J; bases not matched to a gene: 7. Germline V gives CDR1 LNHNV, CDR2 YYDKDF (reference sequence). The CDR3 has 19 residues. Here the CDR3 reads CATSRPGTSGRAVYNEQFF. CDR3 DNA: TGTGCCACCAGCAGACCCGGGACTAGCGGGAGGGCCGTCTACAATGAGCAGTTCTTC.

This sequence joins TRBV27 and TRBJ1-2; a possible D gene is TRBD1 (6 bases). Between the trimmed V and J ends, which lost 1 base and 2 bases, there was a span of 14 bases. The germline gives CDR1 MNHEY, CDR2 SMNVEV (reference sequence). The CDR3 has 16 amino acids. Here the CDR3 DNA reads TGTGCCAGCAGTTTATTCCACAGGGATGGGAACTATGGCTACACCTTC. Its protein is CASSLFHRDGNYGYTF.

The DNA of the CDR3 is TGCGCCAGCAGCGGCGGGACAGCTTCGACCTACGAGCAGTACTTC. Translated: CASSGGTASTYEQYF. The rearrangement uses TRBV5-1 and TRBJ2-7; tentative D call: TRBD1 (7 bases). V gave up 4 bases and J gave up 2 bases, with 16 bases separating them. The CDR3 is 15 residues long. Germline V gene lookup returns CDR1 SGHRS and CDR2 YFSETQ.

This chain links TRBV5-6 with TRBJ2-2; D perhaps matches TRBD1 (5 bases). Germline V gene data show CDR1 as SGHDT and CDR2 as YYEEEE. V gave up 1 base and J gave up 4 bases, with 14 bases separating them. The CDR3 runs to 16 residues. CDR3 sequence: CASSLKGRSVTGELFF. The CDR3 coding sequence is TGTGCCAGCAGCTTGAAGGGGCGATCGGTCACCGGGGAGCTGTTTTTT.

This chain connects TRBV5-1 to TRBJ2-3; TRBD2 aligns across 7 bases. V shed 4 bases and J 2 bases; nucleotides not matched to a gene: 4. This CDR3 contains 14 residues. CDR1 is SGHRS and CDR2 is YFSETQ in the germline V gene. CDR3 in amino acids: CASSPGDYTDTQYF. The DNA for the CDR3 is TGCGCCAGCAGCCCGGGGGACTACACAGATACGCAGTATTTT.

This chain uses TRBV6-4 with TRBJ2-7; D is possibly TRBD1 (8 bases). The V gene lost 5 bases and the J gene lost 6 bases, with 17 bases spanning the gap. There are 14 residues in the CDR3. Germline CDR1 reads MRHNA; CDR2 reads SNTAGT. The CDR3 spells CASSPTGGAAEQYF. DNA for the CDR3: TGTGCCAGCAGTCCCACAGGGGGGGCCGCCGAGCAGTACTTC.

The chain carries TRBV7-3 and TRBJ2-1; 8 nucleotides line up with TRBD2. The length of the CDR3 is 15 residues. The germline gives CDR1 SGHTA, CDR2 FQGTGA. V lost 5 bases and J lost 3; bases outside the gene matches: 6. As DNA, the CDR3 is TGTGCCAGCAGCCTGAGCGGGGGATACTACAATGAGCAGTTCTTC. Its protein product is CASSLSGGYYNEQFF.

This chain joins TRBV6-6 and TRBJ2-7; 8 bases match TRBD1. This CDR3 is 13 amino acids long. V trimming: 4 bases; J trimming: 2 bases; junction bases outside the gene matches: 1. Germline values: CDR1 MNHNY, CDR2 SVGAGI (reference sequence). The chain's CDR3 is CASSLDRAYEQYF. CDR3 coding DNA: TGTGCCAGCAGTTTGGACAGGGCCTACGAGCAGTACTTC.

The genes are TRBV11-2 and TRBJ1-2, with D tentatively TRBD1 (5 bases). V was trimmed by 1 base and J by 3 bases, leaving 6 bases between them. Germline CDR1 and CDR2: SGHAT and FQNNGV. The CDR3 consists of 13 residues. CDR3 DNA: TGTGCCAGCAGCTTAGCGGGGGACTATGGCTACACCTTC. Amino acid sequence: CASSLAGDYGYTF. Full variable domain (missing parts from reference TRBV11-2 and TRBJ1-2): EAGVAQSPRYKIIEKRQSVAFWCNPISGHATLYWYQQILGQGPKLLIQFQNNGVVDDSQLPKDRFSAERLKGVDSTLKIQPAKLEDSAVYLCASSLAGDYGYTFGSGTRLTVV.

The V call is TRBV5-4, the J call TRBJ2-1; 9 nucleotides agree with TRBD1. Germline V gene data show CDR1 as SGHNT and CDR2 as YYREEE (reference sequence). CDR3 size: 13 residues. J was trimmed by 12 bases and V by 0 bases; bases with no gene match: 4. CDR3 in amino acids: CASSLAGGQGQFF. The CDR3, as DNA: TGTGCCAGCAGCTTGGCCGGGGGACAGGGGCAGTTCTTC.

This chain joins TRBV19 and TRBJ1-2; D uncertain. CDR3 length: 15 amino acids. The germline CDR1 and CDR2 sequences are LNHDA and SQIVND (reference sequence). V was clipped by 7 bases and J by 0 bases, with 15 bases between them. CDR3 protein: CASNVGIQSNYGYTF. CDR3 coding DNA: TGTGCCAGTAACGTCGGGATCCAATCTAACTATGGCTACACCTTC.

This rearrangement joins TRBV2 to TRBJ2-7; 10 positions match TRBD2. The length of the CDR3 is 14 residues. Trimming at V came to 7 bases and at J to 2 bases, leaving 5 bases not matched to a gene. CDR1 and CDR2 from the germline V gene are SNHLY and FYNNEI. The DNA of the CDR3 is TGTGCCAGCACTGGGACTAGCGTCCCCTACGAGCAGTACTTC. Its translation: CASTGTSVPYEQYF. The whole variable domain, remainder taken from reference TRBV2 and TRBJ2-7, is EPEVTQTPSHQVTQMGQEVILRCVPISNHLYFYWYRQILGQKVEFLVSFYNNEISEKSEIFDDQFSVERPDGSNFTLKIRSTKLEDSAMYFCASTGTSVPYEQYFGPGTRLTVT.

The V call is TRBV13, the J call TRBJ2-1, with 13 bases that match TRBD2. Unmatched junction bases numbered 4, after V lost 5 bases and J lost 6 bases. CDR3 length: 15 residues. Germline lookup yields CDR1 PRHDT and CDR2 FYEKMQ (reference sequence). This CDR3 reads CASSILAGGPNEQFF. For the CDR3, the DNA is TGTGCCAGCAGCATACTAGCGGGAGGGCCCAATGAGCAGTTCTTC.

V usage is TRBV28 and J usage is TRBJ2-3, with 10 bases identical to TRBD2. CDR1 is MDHEN and CDR2 is SYDVKM in the germline V gene. With V trimmed by 4 bases and J by 6 bases, 7 bases remained unmatched. CDR3 length: 15 residues. CDR3 loop: CASSSWTSGQDTQYF. For the CDR3, the DNA is TGTGCCAGCAGTTCCTGGACTAGCGGTCAGGATACGCAGTATTTT.

This clone came up once. V gene TRBV6-5 combines with J gene TRBJ2-3, with D perhaps matching TRBD1 (5 bases). CDR1 is MNHEY, CDR2 SVGAGI, per germline. The CDR3 totals 15 residues. Trimming stripped 0 bases from V and 6 bases from J, with 13 bases between. The DNA of the CDR3 is TGTGCCAGCAGTTACTCCCCGGGCCCAGGGGATACGCAGTATTTT. Its translation is CASSYSPGPGDTQYF.

The chain uses TRBV3-1 (or the pseudogene TRBV3-2) and TRBJ1-1; D not certain. Between the trimmed V and J ends, which lost 4 bases and 4 bases, there was a span of 10 bases. The CDR3 covers 13 residues. From germline, CDR1 is LGHDT and CDR2 YNNKEL (reference sequence). CDR3 region: CASSRSRVTEAFF. The CDR3 nucleotides are TGTGCCAGCAGCCGATCGCGGGTCACTGAAGCTTTCTTT.